Below, 18 T cell receptor beta chains from the same sample are listed, as sequenced in a study of T cells in Graves' hyperthyroidism and ophthalmopathy (dated by TCRdb to between 2018 and 2021). The library came from multiplex PCR. The run used an Illumina HiSeq 2000. The TCR beta CDR3 regions were amplified from RNA transcripts. For the first round of RT-PCR on the TCR CDR3, the HTBI primer set was used together with the Qiagen OneStep RT-PCR kit. TCRdb took the public reads, trimmed them with fastp at Q25, ran MiXCR for clone calling and kept in-frame beta chains. Every distinct CDR3 protein forms one entry, paired with its most common genes and DNA. Within this sample are 270,000 or so distinct CDR3 sequences, with roughly 15% of them counted one time only. The ten largest clonotypes hold roughly 30% of the sample. The sequencing sample was made of blood. Receptor source: a woman aged 45-59 years with Graves' hyperthyroidism that later progressed to Graves' ophthalmopathy.

The table lists this clonotype with many counts. The rearrangement joins TRBV11-1 to TRBJ2-7, with D uncertain. This CDR3 spans 11 amino acids. V dropped 4 bases and J dropped 7 bases, with 8 bases sitting between them. Germline loops: CDR1 SGHAT, CDR2 FQDESV (reference sequence). CDR3 in amino acids: CASSYFGEQYF. For the CDR3, the DNA is TGTGCCAGCAGCTACTTTGGAGAGCAGTACTTC.

Ten or more counts support this clonotype. This rearrangement joins TRBV28 to TRBJ2-7, with TRBD2 identical over 10 bases. CDR1 is MDHEN and CDR2 is SYDVKM in the germline V gene. With 4 bases clipped from V and 6 bases from J, the junction kept 9 bases outside the gene matches. This CDR3 is built from 15 residues. The CDR3: CASSSLSAGGGEQYF. The CDR3 DNA sequence: TGTGCCAGCAGTTCCCTCTCAGCGGGAGGGGGCGAGCAGTACTTC.

This clonotype has only a few counts. The chain links TRBV24-1 to TRBJ2-6, with D perhaps TRBD2 (7 bases). V lost 3 bases and J lost 0, with 14 bases in between. The CDR3 sequence is 18 residues long. CDR1 is KGHDR and CDR2 is SFDVKD in the germline V gene. The CDR3, as DNA: TGTGCCACCAGTGATCTACAGGGCGGGAGCTCTGGGGCCAACGTCCTGACTTTC. It is translated as CATSDLQGGSSGANVLTF.

Many counts were recorded for this clonotype. The chain links TRBV5-1 to TRBJ2-7; D remains unclear. Germline lookup yields CDR1 SGHRS and CDR2 YFSETQ. V was trimmed by 1 base and J by 1 base, leaving 9 bases between them. CDR3 length: 14 amino acids. The DNA for the CDR3 is TGCGCCAGCAGCTTGCAGGTCACGTCCTACGAGCAGTACTTC. Encoded protein: CASSLQVTSYEQYF.

The chain links TRBV28 to TRBJ2-5, with TRBD2 identical over 14 bases. CDR3 length equals 20 residues. The trim removed 4 bases at V and 4 bases at J, leaving 17 bases unmatched. The germline V gene encodes CDR1 MDHEN and CDR2 SYDVKM. The CDR3 DNA is TGTGCCAGCAGTTCTCACGGCGGGGGGACTAGCGGGAGAAGAGGAGAGACCCAGTACTTC. Translation: CASSSHGGGTSGRRGETQYF.

In this sample, this clonotype turned up many times. The chain employs TRBV5-1 and TRBJ2-5; D tentatively reads TRBD1 or TRBD2 (6 bases each). Germline values: CDR1 SGHRS, CDR2 YFSETQ. Deletions cut 4 bases from V and 5 bases from J, with 15 bases between. CDR3 length: 14 amino acids. The chain's CDR3 is CASSPGAPTETQYF. As DNA, the CDR3 is TGCGCCAGCAGCCCGGGGGCACCAACGGAGACCCAGTACTTC.

This clonotype was found many times. The rearrangement links TRBV3-1 to TRBJ1-1; unclear D gene. CDR3 length equals 13 residues. Trimming shortened V by 1 base and J by 3 bases, and 6 bases separated the two germline ends. Germline CDR1 is LGHDT and CDR2 is YNNKEL (reference sequence). The CDR3 nucleotides are TGTGCCAGCAGCCAAGTAGGGTACACTGAAGCTTTCTTT. Its translation: CASSQVGYTEAFF. Complete variable domain (other parts from reference TRBV3-1 and TRBJ1-1): DTAVSQTPKYLVTQMGNDKSIKCEQNLGHDTMYWYKQDSKKFLKIMFSYNNKELIINETVPNRFSPKSPDKAHLNLHINSLELGDSAVYFCASSQVGYTEAFFGQGTRLTVV.

Here the CDR3 reads CASSSLAPDTQYF. DNA of the CDR3: TGTGCCAGCAGTTCCCTAGCCCCAGATACGCAGTATTTT. The chain couples TRBV12-3 or TRBV12-4 to TRBJ2-3, with D perhaps TRBD2 (5 bases). Between the trimmed V and J ends, which lost 4 bases and 4 bases, there was a span of 9 bases. CDR3 length: 13 amino acids.

This clonotype was detected a few times. The chain carries TRBV9 and TRBJ2-1, with 10 positions matching TRBD2. V lost 2 bases and J lost 4; bases outside the gene matches: 3. This CDR3 spans 15 amino acids. CDR1 and CDR2 from the germline V gene are SGDLS and YYNGEE. The CDR3 DNA reads as TGTGCCAGCAGCGTGGGAGCGGGAGGGTACAATGAGCAGTTCTTC. It translates to CASSVGAGGYNEQFF.

This clonotype showed up just a few times. V is TRBV24-1 and J is TRBJ2-1; a possible D gene is TRBD2 (7 bases). This CDR3 has 13 amino acids. Germline assignment: CDR1 KGHDR and CDR2 SFDVKD. V was clipped by 2 bases and J by 9 bases, with 10 bases between them. Here the CDR3 reads CATSDSGEGEQFF. CDR3 sequence (DNA): TGTGCCACCAGTGATTCAGGGGAGGGTGAGCAGTTCTTC.

This clonotype was detected only a few times. This chain links TRBV19 with TRBJ1-5; TRBD1 aligns across 11 bases. Germline CDR1 LNHDA, CDR2 SQIVND (reference sequence). This CDR3 has 16 residues. Trimming at V came to 4 bases and at J to 7 bases, leaving 9 bases not matched to a gene. In DNA, the CDR3 is TGTGCCAGTAGTAACCGGGACAGGGGGGCCGGGCAGCCCCAGCATTTT. Its protein product is CASSNRDRGAGQPQHF.

The V and J genes are TRBV6-5 and TRBJ1-3; D uncertain. This CDR3 contains 14 residues. The ends were cut back, 0 bases at V and 1 base at J, with 4 bases in the middle. Germline V CDR1 and CDR2: MNHEY, SVGAGI. This CDR3 reads CASSYSTSGNTIYF. CDR3 bases: TGTGCCAGCAGTTACTCGACTTCTGGAAACACCATATATTTT.

The gene calls are TRBV7-3 and TRBJ2-1; D gene uncertain. V was trimmed by 4 bases and J by 7 bases, leaving 17 bases between them. There are 15 residues in the CDR3. In germline, CDR1 is SGHTA, CDR2 FQGTGA. CDR3 sequence: CASSSTGERLNEQFF. The CDR3 nucleotides are TGTGCCAGCAGCTCGACTGGCGAAAGGTTAAATGAGCAGTTCTTC. Full variable domain (missing parts from reference TRBV7-3 and TRBJ2-1): GAGVSQTPSNKVTEKGKYVELRCDPISGHTALYWYRQSLGQGPEFLIYFQGTGAADDSGLPNDRFFAVRPEGSVSTLKIQRTERGDSAVYLCASSSTGERLNEQFFGPGTRLTVL.

This clonotype was recorded at least ten times. This chain links TRBV28 with TRBJ2-1; D gene ambiguous. Per the germline V gene, CDR1 is MDHEN and CDR2 is SYDVKM. This CDR3 region has 13 residues. V shed 2 bases and J shed 6 bases, with 8 bases lying between them. CDR3 sequence (DNA): TGTGCCAGCAGTTTAAACTTCGCCAATGAGCAGTTCTTC. Encoded protein: CASSLNFANEQFF.

This clonotype was seen at least ten times. This rearrangement joins TRBV27 to TRBJ1-6; D possibly corresponds to TRBD1 (5 bases). The V gene lost 4 bases and the J gene lost 4 bases, with 8 bases spanning the gap. The CDR3 extends over 14 amino acids. The germline V gene has CDR1 MNHEY and CDR2 SMNVEV (reference sequence). Written as DNA, the CDR3 is TGTGCCAGCAGTTCCGGGGGTTATAATTCACCCCTCCACTTT. It is translated as CASSSGGYNSPLHF.

Points on this clonotype: Being one base from a much bigger clone, this may be a read error. J is TRBJ2-3 and V is TRBV13; 7 bases map to TRBD2. The CDR3 runs to 18 residues. Germline CDR1 PRHDT, CDR2 FYEKMQ (reference sequence). This chain's CDR3 is CASSLRTSNRRGTDAQYF. As DNA, the CDR3 is TGTGCCAGCAGCTTGCGGACTAGTAACCGTCGTGGCACAGATGCGCAGTATTTT. The variable domain in full, completed from reference TRBV13 and TRBJ2-3, reads AAGVIQSPRHLIKEKRETATLKCYPIPRHDTVYWYQQGPGQDPQFLISFYEKMQSDKGSIPDRFSAQQFSDYHSELNMSSLELGDSALYFCASSLRTSNRRGTDAQYFGPGTRLTVL.

This clonotype was recorded many times. This rearrangement joins TRBV28 to TRBJ1-1; D not certain. The V and J ends lost 2 bases and 6 bases respectively, with 7 bases between them. Looked up from germline, CDR1 is MDHEN and CDR2 is SYDVKM. The CDR3 spans 12 residues. The CDR3 DNA sequence: TGTGCCAGCAGTTTAGGAATATCTGAAGCTTTCTTT. It is translated as CASSLGISEAFF.

This chain links TRBV20-1 with TRBJ2-4; D not certain. The V gene lost 0 bases and the J gene lost 6 bases, with 12 bases spanning the gap. The CDR3 is 14 amino acids. CDR1 and CDR2 (germline): DFQATT, SNEGSKA (reference sequence). CDR3 sequence reads: CSARDPALLNIQYF. The DNA for the CDR3 is TGCAGTGCTAGAGACCCCGCACTCCTAAACATTCAGTACTTC.